This is a list of T cell receptor beta chains from one sample in a study of cytomegalovirus exposure and HLA in healthy donors. Repertoires were generated with immunoSEQ multiplex PCR, while TCRdb's copy carries only in-frame clones and drops some. The table includes about 240,000 clones, roughly 89% detected once. The material sequenced was PBMCs. Source of these receptors: a man younger than 35 in good health and CMV-seronegative. Both conserved end residues are part of each CDR3. The D gene is left open where the match is weak.

TRBD1	TRBV5-4	TRBJ1-2	CASSLGRDRNYGYTF	TGTGCCAGCAGCTTGGGGAGGGACAGAAACTATGGCTACACCTTC
-	TRBV29-1	TRBJ2-1	CSGRQGLAEGGYNEQFF	TGCAGCGGGCGACAGGGATTGGCGGAGGGAGGCTACAATGAGCAGTTCTTC
TRBD1	TRBV18	TRBJ1-4	CASSQQGADEKLFF	TGTGCCAGCTCCCAACAGGGGGCGGATGAAAAACTGTTTTTT
-	TRBV4-3	TRBJ2-3	CASSPRAGYSYTDTQYF	TGCGCCAGCAGCCCGCGGGCTGGATACTCTTACACAGATACGCAGTATTTT
TRBD2	TRBV7-2	TRBJ2-7	CASSWKRGEYEQYF	TGTGCCAGCAGCTGGAAGCGGGGGGAGTACGAGCAGTACTTC
-	TRBV6-5	TRBJ2-2	CASSPGDTGELFF	TGTGCCAGCAGTCCGGGGGACACCGGGGAGCTGTTTTTT
TRBD2	TRBV7-2	TRBJ2-2	CASSLAGGNTGELFF	TGTGCCAGCAGTTTAGCGGGGGGGAACACCGGGGAGCTGTTTTTT
-	TRBV7-2	TRBJ2-7	CASSSRGGNEQYF	TGTGCCAGCAGCTCCAGGGGTGGCAACGAGCAGTACTTC
-	TRBV9	TRBJ2-2	CASSVEAQGGTGELFF	TGTGCCAGCAGCGTAGAGGCTCAGGGGGGTACCGGGGAGCTGTTTTTT
-	TRBV9	TRBJ2-1	CASSQDTGFGNEQFF	TGTGCCAGCAGCCAAGATACAGGGTTTGGCAATGAGCAGTTCTTC
TRBD1	TRBV28	TRBJ2-1	CASSSRLRDRDNEQFF	TGTGCCAGCAGTTCCAGGCTCCGGGACAGGGACAATGAGCAGTTCTTC
-	TRBV27	TRBJ1-3	CASRTQGPGNTIYF	TGTGCCAGCAGAACACAGGGTCCTGGAAACACCATATATTTT
TRBD1	TRBV5-4	TRBJ2-3	CASSLAGTVLTDTQYF	TGTGCCAGCAGCTTGGCCGGGACAGTTCTCACAGATACGCAGTATTTT